The T cell receptor (beta chain) under discussion was sequenced for a study of blood T cell repertoires in COVID-19. On the study more broadly: Samples came from the United States, Italy and Spain, spanning acute and convalescent COVID-19.

The V and J ends lost 8 bases and 4 bases respectively, with 17 bases between them. This CDR3 has 14 amino acids. Germline CDR1 and CDR2: SNHLY and FYNNEI. In the authors' workflow: Nucleated cell counts were estimated from reference gene primer amplification. Sequencing used immunoSEQ multiplex PCR; TCRdb keeps in-frame clones, though not all of them. V, J and clone size are taken as reported in that table, and D and trimming were inferred from the DNA itself. The sample yields approximately 180,000 clones, roughly 87% seen once. Participants came from about 23 US areas, aged about 18 to 100 years. Clinical histories supplied by participants themselves formed the basis of cohort assignment.

The sample consisted of PBMCs or T cells enriched from blood (not recorded which). The J gene is TRBJ1-2, the V gene TRBV2, with D tentatively TRBD1 (6 bases). The sequence was obtained from a human donor with acute COVID-19. The donor label of this sample is uncertain. The CDR3 is CASELAGESYGYTF. The CDR3 nucleotides read TGTGCCAGCGAATTGGCAGGGGAGAGCTATGGCTACACCTTC.